Shown below are 20 T cell receptor beta chains from a single sample sequenced in a study of T-cell reconstitution after alpha-beta-depleted transplantation in children. During its preparation, the TCRbeta library received unique molecular identifiers. TCRdb called the PCR reads again in MiXCR, with one record for every CDR3 protein. Counted here are roughly 670,000 distinct CDR3 sequences, around 13% occurring once; the ten biggest clones make up 0.75% to 0.85%. Sequencing was performed on PBMCs, taken before TCRalphabeta/CD19-depleted stem cell transplant. These receptors came from a girl aged 2 to 9 with congenital amegakaryocytic thrombocytopenia, due to receive a stem cell transplant.

CDR3 nucleotide sequence: TGTGCCAGCAGCTTATCGGGCGTCAGGGCACCGAACACCGGGGAGCTGTTTTTT. The encoded protein is CASSLSGVRAPNTGELFF. The rearrangement links TRBV7-2 to TRBJ2-2; a possible D gene is TRBD1 (5 bases). Germline V gives CDR1 SGHTA, CDR2 FQGNSA. The length of the CDR3 is 18 residues. Trimming pared 2 bases from V and 0 bases from J, leaving 16 bases between.

This clonotype was found many times. This chain links TRBV12-3 or TRBV12-4 with TRBJ2-7; unclear D gene. This CDR3 comprises 15 residues. Trimming took 1 base from V and 3 from J, leaving 13 bases between them. Here the CDR3 reads CASSLDNPLIYEQYF. The CDR3 DNA sequence: TGTGCCAGCAGTTTAGATAATCCTCTCATCTACGAGCAGTACTTC.

Regarding this clonotype: A much larger clone differs by one base, so this may be a read error. The rearrangement uses TRBV5-1 and TRBJ2-5; the D call may be TRBD1 or TRBD2 (6 bases each). V dropped 0 bases and J dropped 7 bases, with 7 bases sitting between them. The germline gives CDR1 SGHRS, CDR2 YFSETQ. The CDR3 totals 12 residues. The CDR3 bases are TGCGCCAGCAGCTTGGAGGGGGGGACCCAGTACTTC. Translation: CASSLEGGTQYF.

This clonotype was detected ten times or more. The rearrangement uses TRBV29-1 and TRBJ2-3; the D gene is possibly TRBD2 (5 bases). The CDR3 spans 15 residues. Trimming left V 8 bases short and J 2 bases short, with 20 bases between. Germline lookup yields CDR1 SQVTM and CDR2 ANQGSEA. Here the CDR3 reads CSSSGEWSLTDTQYF. The CDR3 DNA reads as TGCAGCTCCAGCGGCGAGTGGAGTCTCACAGATACGCAGTATTTT.

The chain joins TRBV20-1 to TRBJ2-7; D call uncertain. The CDR3 is 16 residues long. V lost 0 bases to trimming and J lost 3 bases, with 18 bases between them. Germline CDR1 DFQATT, CDR2 SNEGSKA (reference sequence). CDR3 nucleotides: TGCAGTGCTAGAGATGCACCCAGCGAGAGATACTACGAGCAGTACTTC. The encoded protein is CSARDAPSERYYEQYF.

The rearrangement joins TRBV6-1 to TRBJ2-3; possible D gene TRBD2, 7 bases. CDR3 size: 14 residues. V was pared by 8 bases and J by 2 bases, with 14 bases between. The germline gives CDR1 MNHNS, CDR2 SASEGT. CDR3 nucleotide sequence: TGTGCCAGCCCAGGGGAGGGGTCCACAGATACGCAGTATTTT. Amino acid sequence: CASPGEGSTDTQYF.

The CDR3 region is CASLGQGAKAFF. The CDR3 DNA reads TGTGCCAGCCTTGGACAGGGGGCCAAAGCTTTCTTT. The chain has TRBV3-1 and TRBJ1-1; 11 bases are a match to TRBD1. CDR3 size: 12 residues. With V trimmed by 8 bases and J by 9 bases, 5 bases remained unmatched. Germline loops: CDR1 LGHDT, CDR2 YNNKEL (reference sequence). The variable domain in full, with the rest retrieved from reference TRBV3-1 and TRBJ1-1, is DTAVSQTPKYLVTQMGNDKSIKCEQNLGHDTMYWYKQDSKKFLKIMFSYNNKELIINETVPNRFSPKSPDKAHLNLHINSLELGDSAVYFCASLGQGAKAFFGQGTRLTVV.

This clonotype was counted only a few times. The chain carries TRBV20-1 and TRBJ2-4; D remains unclear. The germline V gene has CDR1 DFQATT and CDR2 SNEGSKA (reference sequence). Trimming removed 2 bases at V and 9 bases at J, with 11 bases between. CDR3 length: 12 amino acids. The CDR3 loop is CSARPSPGIQYF. In nucleotides, the CDR3 is TGCAGTGCTAGACCCAGCCCGGGCATTCAGTACTTC.

This clonotype was detected many times. The chain carries TRBV5-1 and TRBJ2-5; TRBD1 or TRBD2 may be the D gene (5 bases each). CDR1 is SGHRS, CDR2 YFSETQ, per germline. This CDR3 has 14 residues. The V end was cut by 3 bases, the J end by 1 base, with 10 bases between. The CDR3 spells CASSYRGPQETQYF. CDR3 nucleotides: TGCGCCAGCAGCTACCGGGGCCCCCAAGAGACCCAGTACTTC.

This clonotype has only a few counts. The rearrangement uses TRBV5-1 and TRBJ2-6; 7 nucleotides agree with TRBD1. The length of the CDR3 is 18 residues. V shed 3 bases, J shed 1 base, and the junction held 10 bases outside the gene matches. Germline V gene lookup returns CDR1 SGHRS and CDR2 YFSETQ. CDR3 amino acids: CASSSRDSFTSGANVLTF. CDR3 in DNA: TGCGCCAGCAGCTCAAGGGACAGCTTCACATCTGGGGCCAACGTCCTGACTTTC. Full variable domain (remainder filled in from reference TRBV5-1 and TRBJ2-6): KAGVTQTPRYLIKTRGQQVTLSCSPISGHRSVSWYQQTPGQGLQFLFEYFSETQRNKGNFPGRFSGRQFSNSRSEMNVSTLELGDSALYLCASSSRDSFTSGANVLTFGAGSRLTVL.

This clonotype was seen many times. The junction and the germline gene differ at one end; a read error may be behind it. The chain links TRBV12-3 or TRBV12-4 to TRBJ2-7, with D maybe TRBD1 (6 bases). CDR3 length equals 15 residues. The CDR3 sequence: CASSLAKQGTYEQYF. The CDR3 DNA reads TGTGCCAGCAGTCTAGCCAAACAGGGAACCTACGAGCAGTACTTC.

A few counts support this clonotype. J is TRBJ2-5 and V is TRBV20-1; D not resolved. Trimming stripped 6 bases from V and 4 bases from J, with 9 bases between. Germline V gene lookup returns CDR1 DFQATT and CDR2 SNEGSKA (reference sequence). This CDR3 has 11 amino acids. CDR3 residues: CSAVWVETQYF. CDR3 sequence (DNA): TGCAGTGCAGTATGGGTAGAGACCCAGTACTTC.

Notes on this clonotype: A much larger clone sits a single nucleotide away, making a read error possible. The V call is TRBV12-3 or TRBV12-4, the J call TRBJ2-1, with 9 bases matching TRBD2. V lost 3 bases and J lost 7; bases outside the gene matches: 13. The CDR3 has 17 residues. The CDR3 DNA reads as TGTGCCAGCAGTTTTCGGCTAGCGGGATGTTCTAGGAATGAGCAGTTCTTC. It codes for CASSFRLAGCSRNEQFF.

Written as DNA, the CDR3 is TGTGCCAGCAGCTTAGCCCCGGGACAGACCGATGCATACAATCAGCCCCAGCATTTT. Translation gives CASSLAPGQTDAYNQPQHF. The V call is TRBV11-1, the J call TRBJ1-5; TRBD1 matches 7 bases. Germline CDR1 and CDR2: SGHAT and FQDESV (reference sequence). CDR3 length equals 19 residues. The V gene end was trimmed by 0 bases and the J gene end by 3 bases; junction bases not matched to a gene: 14. Based on the CDR3 plus reference TRBV11-1 and TRBJ1-5, the full variable domain is EAEVAQSPRYKITEKSQAVAFWCDPISGHATLYWYRQILGQGPELLVQFQDESVVDDSQLPKDRFSAERLKGVDSTLKIQPAELGDSAMYLCASSLAPGQTDAYNQPQHFGDGTRLSIL.

This clonotype was seen many times. This chain joins TRBV29-1 and TRBJ1-2; a possible D gene is TRBD1 (6 bases). V shed 3 bases and J shed 2 bases, with 13 bases lying between them. The germline CDR1 and CDR2 sequences are SQVTM and ANQGSEA. The CDR3 contains 14 residues. This CDR3 reads CSVESAQGNYGYTF. The CDR3 DNA reads as TGCAGCGTTGAGTCGGCCCAGGGGAACTATGGCTACACCTTC.

This clonotype occurred a few times. This sequence joins TRBV2 and TRBJ2-7, with D unresolved. The CDR3 length is 10 residues. Germline V gives CDR1 SNHLY, CDR2 FYNNEI. Here the CDR3 DNA reads TGTGCCAGCAGTGAGTGGGTTTTATCTGTC. It translates to CASSEWVLSV.

This clonotype was recorded at least ten times. For the CDR3, the DNA is TGCGCCAGCAGCTTGGGTGGTAGCGGGGGCAATGAGCAGTTCTTC. Encoded protein: CASSLGGSGGNEQFF. The rearrangement uses TRBV5-1 and TRBJ2-1; 9 bases map to TRBD2. Germline V CDR1 and CDR2: SGHRS, YFSETQ. The CDR3 is 15 amino acids. The ends lost 0 bases at V and 6 bases at J; junction bases unmatched: 4.

This clonotype was found many times. This chain links TRBV20-1 with TRBJ2-7; D call uncertain. Trimming took 3 bases from V and 0 from J, leaving 15 bases between them. The germline gives CDR1 DFQATT, CDR2 SNEGSKA (reference sequence). This CDR3 spans 15 amino acids. The CDR3 sequence is CSASPGSRFSYEQYF. CDR3 sequence (DNA): TGCAGTGCTAGCCCCGGCTCTCGATTCTCCTACGAGCAGTACTTC.

Details on this clonotype: A single base separates this from a much larger clone, so it may be a read error. The chain links TRBV7-2 to TRBJ2-7; D is ambiguous. CDR1 and CDR2 (germline): SGHTA, FQGNSA. The CDR3 length is 14 residues. The CDR3 spells CASRLAGYRSEQYF. For the CDR3, the DNA is TGTGCCAGCCGCTTAGCAGGTTATAGGTCCGAGCAGTACTTC.

This chain connects TRBV6-1 to TRBJ2-7; a weak D match, TRBD1 (6 bases). Looked up from germline, CDR1 is MNHNS and CDR2 is SASEGT. This CDR3 comprises 15 residues. Deletions cut 2 bases from V and 3 bases from J, with 14 bases between. CDR3 region: CASSEITGRNYEQYF. In nucleotides, the CDR3 is TGTGCCAGCAGTGAAATCACAGGGAGAAACTACGAGCAGTACTTC.